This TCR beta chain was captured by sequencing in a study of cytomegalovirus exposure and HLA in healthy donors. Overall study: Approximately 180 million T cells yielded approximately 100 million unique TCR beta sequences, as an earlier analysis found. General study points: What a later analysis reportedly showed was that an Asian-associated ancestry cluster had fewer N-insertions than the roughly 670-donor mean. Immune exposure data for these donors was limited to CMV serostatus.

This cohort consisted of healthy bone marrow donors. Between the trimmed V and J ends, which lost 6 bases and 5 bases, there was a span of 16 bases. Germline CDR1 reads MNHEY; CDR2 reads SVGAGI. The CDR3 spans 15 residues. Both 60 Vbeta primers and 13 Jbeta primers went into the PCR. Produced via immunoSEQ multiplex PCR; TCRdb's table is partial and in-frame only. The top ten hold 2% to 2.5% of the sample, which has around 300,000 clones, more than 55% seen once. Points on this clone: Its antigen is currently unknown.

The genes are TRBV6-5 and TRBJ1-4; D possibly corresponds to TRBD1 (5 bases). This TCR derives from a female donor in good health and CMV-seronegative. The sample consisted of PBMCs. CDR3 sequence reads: CASSFTDKGNEKLFF. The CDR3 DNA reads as TGTGCCAGCAGCTTTACGGACAAGGGCAATGAAAAACTGTTTTTT.